This T cell receptor (beta chain) appears in the sequencing data of a study of T cells in Graves' hyperthyroidism and ophthalmopathy. Patients aged 18 to 65 had newly diagnosed hyperthyroidism that had lasted under 2 months. Patients showing uncontrolled infection, other autoimmune disease, pregnancy or lactation were ineligible. Fresh 10 ml peripheral blood yielded PBMCs. Whole-study findings and limits: Stable hyperthyroidism was separated from ophthalmopathy by a model based on 13 V-J features.

The TCR beta CDR3 regions underwent amplification using RNA transcripts as the source. HTBI primers were used for first-round RT-PCR of the TCR CDR3. MiXCR, applied by TCRdb to the multiplex PCR reads, yields one record per CDR3 protein. The data contain around 520,000 distinct CDR3 sequences, about 15% of them singletons. The CDR3 contains 15 residues. V trimming: 3 bases; J trimming: 4 bases; junction bases outside the gene matches: 6. Germline assignment: CDR1 WSHSY and CDR2 SAAADI. This clonotype showed up many times. The antigen is unknown. The rearrangement links TRBV10-2 to TRBJ2-7; 10 bases line up with TRBD2. The TCR comes from a woman aged 40 to 49 with Graves' hyperthyroidism. The specimen sequenced was blood. CDR3 amino acids: CASSDPSGGAYEQYF. CDR3 DNA: TGCGCCAGCAGTGATCCTAGCGGGGGTGCGTACGAGCAGTACTTC.